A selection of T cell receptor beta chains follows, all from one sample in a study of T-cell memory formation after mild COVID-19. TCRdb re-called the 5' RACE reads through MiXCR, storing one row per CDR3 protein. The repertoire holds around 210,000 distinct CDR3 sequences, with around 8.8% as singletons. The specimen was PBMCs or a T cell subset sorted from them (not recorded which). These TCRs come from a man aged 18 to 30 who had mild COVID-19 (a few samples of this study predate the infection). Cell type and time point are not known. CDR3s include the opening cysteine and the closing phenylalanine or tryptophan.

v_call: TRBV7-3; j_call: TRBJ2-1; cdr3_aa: CASSSQRINEQFF
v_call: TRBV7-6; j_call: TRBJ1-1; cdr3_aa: CASSLVPGGENMNTEAFF
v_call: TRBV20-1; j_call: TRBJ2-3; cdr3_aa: CSARAGQRVDTDTQYF
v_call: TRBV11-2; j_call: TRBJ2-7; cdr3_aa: CASSWVDSGEQYF
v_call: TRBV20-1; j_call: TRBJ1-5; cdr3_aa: CSGQGTSNQPQHF
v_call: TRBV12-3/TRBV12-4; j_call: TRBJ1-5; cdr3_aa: CASRLTGGPNQPQHF
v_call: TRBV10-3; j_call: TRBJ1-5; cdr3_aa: CAISEDRDQPQHF
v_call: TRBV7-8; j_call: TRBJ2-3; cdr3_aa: CASSLGGGNTQYF
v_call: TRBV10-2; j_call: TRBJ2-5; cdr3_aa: CASYPGPRAPFRETQYF
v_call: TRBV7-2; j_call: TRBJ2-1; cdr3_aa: CASSGLAGERYQFF
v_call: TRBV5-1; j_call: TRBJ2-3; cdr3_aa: CASSPDARRADTQYF
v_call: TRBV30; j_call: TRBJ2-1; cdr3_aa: CAWKSKSRNEQFF
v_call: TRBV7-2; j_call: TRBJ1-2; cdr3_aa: CASSSRAANYGYTF
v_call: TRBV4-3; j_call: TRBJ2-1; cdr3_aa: CASSFKAKARDNEQFF
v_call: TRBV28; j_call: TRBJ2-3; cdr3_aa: CASRETGEGYTQYF
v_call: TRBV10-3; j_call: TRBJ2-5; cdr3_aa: CAISQDRDFGGTQYF
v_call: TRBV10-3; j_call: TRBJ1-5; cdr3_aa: CAISESNLAAYQPQHF
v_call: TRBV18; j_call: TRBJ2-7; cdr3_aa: CASSAGRDEQYF
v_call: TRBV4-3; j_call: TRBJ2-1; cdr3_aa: CASSPTPSGGVDEQFF
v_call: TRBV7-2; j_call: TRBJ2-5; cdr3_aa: CASTEGETQYF
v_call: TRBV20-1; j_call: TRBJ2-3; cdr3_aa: CSAMDASTSTDTQYF
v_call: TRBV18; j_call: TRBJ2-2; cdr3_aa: CASSPREGTTGELFF
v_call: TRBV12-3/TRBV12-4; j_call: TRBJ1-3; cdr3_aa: CASSLQADSGNTIYF
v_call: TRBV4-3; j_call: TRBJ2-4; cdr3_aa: CASSQETIWGNIQYF
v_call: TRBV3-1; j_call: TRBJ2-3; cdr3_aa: CASSQGRTGYTDTQYF
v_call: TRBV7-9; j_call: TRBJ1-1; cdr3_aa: CASSFTGNTEAFF
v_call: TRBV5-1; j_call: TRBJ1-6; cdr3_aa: CASSLRGSSYNSPLHF
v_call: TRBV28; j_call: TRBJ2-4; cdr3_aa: CASSLPGLGAKNIQYF
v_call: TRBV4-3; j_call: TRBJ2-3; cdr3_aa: CASSYIGQGTDTQYF
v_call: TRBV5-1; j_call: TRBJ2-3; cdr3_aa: CASSSDRATDTQYF
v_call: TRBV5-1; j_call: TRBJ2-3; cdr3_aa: CASSFGDSTDTQYF